One and the same sample provided the 24 T cell receptor beta chains below, sequenced in a study of blood T cell repertoires in COVID-19 (dated by TCRdb to the early 2020s). To prepare the library, the immunoSEQ multiplex PCR assay was applied. TCRdb limited this immuneACCESS table to in-frame rearrangements with V and J called. A share of clones is missing; checked studies link under half to unresolved V genes, and the rest is unexplained. The sample data list about 160,000 clones, and around 87% of these were observed just once. Approximately 6.2% of the sample is taken by the ten largest. Sequenced: peripheral blood. The receptors were sampled from a man older than 75 with acute or convalescent COVID-19.

This clone was counted a single time. The J gene is TRBJ2-7, the V gene TRBV5-3; TRBD1 aligns across 9 bases. TRBV5-3 is flagged as an ORF with uncertain function. The V and J ends lost 5 bases and 1 base, in that order; junction bases with no gene match: 16. The CDR3 length is 18 residues. This CDR3 is CARRGRDRDTRWSYEQYF. The CDR3 DNA follows: TGTGCCAGAAGAGGCCGGGACAGGGATACTAGATGGTCCTACGAGCAGTACTTC.

The J gene is TRBJ2-5, the V gene TRBV30; no definite D call. The CDR3 has 13 amino acids. Trimming took off 0 bases at V and 5 bases at J, with 10 bases between the two ends. In germline, CDR1 is GTSNPN, CDR2 SVGIG (reference sequence). As DNA, the CDR3 is TGTGCCTGGAGTGTAAGACTCGGGGAGACCCAGTACTTC. Translated, it gives CAWSVRLGETQYF.

This clone was detected only a few times. This chain connects TRBV2 to TRBJ1-5, with D perhaps TRBD1 (6 bases). V lost 0 bases and J lost 9, with 15 bases in between. Per germline, CDR1 SNHLY and CDR2 FYNNEI. CDR3 length equals 15 residues. For the CDR3, the DNA is TGTGCCAGCAGTGAAGCTGCGCAGGGGACATGGCCCCAGCATTTT. Translating it yields CASSEAAQGTWPQHF.

V and J are TRBV3-1 (or the pseudogene TRBV3-2) and TRBJ2-5; D is unclear. The V end lost 4 bases, the J end lost 7 bases, and 13 bases lay between the germline ends. CDR1 is LGHDT, CDR2 YNNKEL, per germline (reference sequence). The CDR3 runs 13 residues. CDR3 coding DNA: TGTGCCAGCAGCCGAAAGTCGACGGGGACCCAGTACTTC. It yields the protein CASSRKSTGTQYF.

This clone was seen just once. This chain links TRBV28 with TRBJ2-7; 7 bases match TRBD2. V lost 3 bases, J lost 6 bases, and 5 bases stayed unmatched. Looked up from germline, CDR1 is MDHEN and CDR2 is SYDVKM. CDR3 size: 13 residues. The CDR3: CASSFPTSAEQYF. The CDR3 DNA reads as TGTGCCAGCAGTTTTCCCACTAGCGCCGAGCAGTACTTC.

The chain is built from TRBV29-1 and TRBJ2-6; D is unclear. V lost 8 bases to trimming and J lost 0 bases, with 5 bases between them. Germline CDR1 SQVTM, CDR2 ANQGSEA. This CDR3 spans 12 amino acids. The CDR3 here is CSLLSGANVLTF. In nucleotides, the CDR3 is TGCAGCCTTCTCTCTGGGGCCAACGTCCTGACTTTC.

The gene calls are TRBV9 and TRBJ1-5; D gene uncertain. Germline assignment: CDR1 SGDLS and CDR2 YYNGEE. The germline V and J ends were trimmed by 0 bases and 11 bases, with 15 bases remaining between them. The CDR3 sequence is 14 residues long. In DNA form, the CDR3 reads TGTGCCAGCAGCGTAGGGGCCGAGCTACAATCCCAGCATTTT. Translation gives CASSVGAELQSQHF.

Here the CDR3 DNA reads TGCGCCAGCAGTTCGGGTGGAGAGAGGGAGACCCAGTACTTC. Translation: CASSSGGERETQYF. The V and J genes are TRBV10-1 and TRBJ2-5; no firm D call. Trimming cost V 5 bases and J 5 bases, with 15 bases left between them. The CDR3 is made up of 14 amino acids. Looked up from germline, CDR1 is WNHNN and CDR2 is SYGVQD (reference sequence).

The chain joins TRBV30 to TRBJ1-1, with 7 bases aligning to TRBD1. This CDR3 spans 14 amino acids. The V gene's germline CDR1 is GTSNPN and CDR2 SVGIG (reference sequence). J was trimmed by 2 bases and V by 7 bases; bases with no gene match: 10. CDR3 DNA: TGTGCCTTGGAACAGGGGCGACTAAACACTGAAGCTTTCTTT. The encoded protein is CALEQGRLNTEAFF. Combining the CDR3 with reference TRBV30 and TRBJ1-1 gives the whole variable domain SQTIHQWPATLVQPVGSPLSLECTVEGTSNPNLYWYRQAAGRGLQLLFYSVGIGQISSEVPQNLSASRPQDRQFILSSKKLLLSDSGFYLCALEQGRLNTEAFFGQGTRLTVV.

V is TRBV27 and J is TRBJ2-1; TRBD2 matches at 7 bases. CDR1 is MNHEY, CDR2 SMNVEV, per germline (reference sequence). The CDR3 totals 16 residues. V shed 7 bases and J 4 bases; nucleotides not matched to a gene: 13. CDR3 loop: CASNSMLTSLYNEQFF. In DNA form, the CDR3 reads TGTGCCAGCAATAGTATGCTGACTAGCCTGTACAATGAGCAGTTCTTC.

A few counts support this clone. The chain has TRBV5-1 and TRBJ1-2; D is undetermined. This CDR3 is built from 13 residues. Trimming stripped 4 bases from V and 6 bases from J, with 13 bases between. CDR1 SGHRS and CDR2 YFSETQ come from the germline V gene. The CDR3 DNA reads as TGCGCCAGCAGCCCGGGAGACTACGATGGCTACACCTTC. Amino acid sequence: CASSPGDYDGYTF.

The rearrangement links TRBV6-1 to TRBJ1-5; D is undetermined. This CDR3 spans 15 amino acids. The V end was cut by 5 bases, the J end by 3 bases, with 14 bases between. Germline V lookup: CDR1 MNHNS, CDR2 SASEGT. The CDR3 region is CASSLLRRPNQPQHF. In DNA form, the CDR3 reads TGTGCCAGCAGTCTACTAAGACGGCCCAATCAGCCCCAGCATTTT.

In its sample, this clone was seen a few times. This chain links TRBV20-1 with TRBJ2-1, with 7 bases identical to TRBD2. This CDR3 comprises 11 residues. V gave up 4 bases and J gave up 16 bases; unmatched junction bases: 10. From germline, CDR1 is DFQATT and CDR2 SNEGSKA (reference sequence). CDR3 in amino acids: CSATSGPALFF. DNA of the CDR3: TGCAGTGCTACTAGCGGCCCCGCGCTCTTCTTC.

The chain has TRBV2 and TRBJ2-3; 7 nucleotides align to TRBD2. Germline V CDR1 and CDR2: SNHLY, FYNNEI. V shed 8 bases, J shed 0 bases, and the junction held 8 bases outside the gene matches. CDR3 length: 15 amino acids. In DNA form, the CDR3 reads TGTGCCAGCGGAACCAGCGGGGTTAGCACAGATACGCAGTATTTT. Translation gives CASGTSGVSTDTQYF.

J is TRBJ1-2 and V is TRBV27; D may be TRBD1 (6 bases). The CDR3 is made up of 15 amino acids. With 3 bases removed from V and 3 bases from J, the gap between germline ends came to 14 bases. CDR1 is MNHEY, CDR2 SMNVEV, per germline (reference sequence). The CDR3 region has the DNA TGTGCCAGCAGTTTTATGGGGGCGCTTGACTATGGCTACACCTTC. This gives the protein CASSFMGALDYGYTF.

The chain combines TRBV3-1 (or the pseudogene TRBV3-2) with TRBJ2-1; possible D gene TRBD2, 5 bases. There are 15 residues in the CDR3. Per germline, CDR1 LGHDT and CDR2 YNNKEL (reference sequence). The germline V and J ends were trimmed by 2 bases and 3 bases, with 11 bases remaining between them. The CDR3 here is CASSQRGNYYNEQFF. In DNA form, the CDR3 reads TGTGCCAGCAGCCAACGGGGAAACTACTACAATGAGCAGTTCTTC.

The chain employs TRBV5-8 and TRBJ2-2; TRBD2 is a possible D gene (6 bases). The ends were cut back, 1 base at V and 5 bases at J, with 12 bases in the middle. Germline CDR1 reads SGHTS; CDR2 reads YDEGEE. The CDR3 is 15 amino acids. CDR3 nucleotides: TGTGCCAGCAGCTTGATGCAGGGACTTACCGGGGAGCTGTTTTTT. It specifies CASSLMQGLTGELFF. Filled out from reference TRBV5-8 and TRBJ2-2, the complete variable domain reads EAGVTQSPTHLIKTRGQQATLRCSPISGHTSVYWYQQALGLGLQFLLWYDEGEERNRGNFPPRFSGRQFPNYSSELNVNALELEDSALYLCASSLMQGLTGELFFGEGSRLTVL.

V gene TRBV5-5 combines with J gene TRBJ1-6; D uncertain. Trimming removed 2 bases at V and 0 bases at J, with 15 bases between. The CDR3 totals 18 residues. Germline CDR1 SGHKS, CDR2 YYEKEE (reference sequence). The CDR3 is CASSFTYSMSSYNSPLHF. The CDR3 DNA is TGTGCCAGCAGCTTCACCTATTCCATGAGCTCCTATAATTCACCCCTCCACTTT. Looking up the rest from reference TRBV5-5 and TRBJ1-6 gives the full variable domain: DAGVTQSPTHLIKTRGQQVTLRCSPISGHKSVSWYQQVLGQGPQFIFQYYEKEERGRGNFPDRFSARQFPNYSSELNVNALLLGDSALYLCASSFTYSMSSYNSPLHFGNGTRLTVT.

CDR3 in amino acids: CASSQGDSYEQYF. CDR3 DNA: TGTGCCAGCAGCCAAGGGGACAGCTACGAGCAGTACTTC. The chain has TRBV3-1 (or the pseudogene TRBV3-2) and TRBJ2-7; TRBD1 matches 7 bases. With 1 base clipped from V and 3 bases from J, the junction kept 0 bases outside the gene matches. The germline gives CDR1 LGHDT, CDR2 YNNKEL (reference sequence). There are 13 residues in the CDR3.

The rearrangement links TRBV5-6 to TRBJ1-1; weak D call: TRBD1 (6 bases). The germline gives CDR1 SGHDT, CDR2 YYEEEE. The CDR3 has 14 residues. Trimming stripped 5 bases from V and 5 bases from J, with 16 bases between. The CDR3 bases are TGTGCCAGCAGGCTTGCAGGGGTAGGGACTGAAGCTTTCTTT. Amino acids: CASRLAGVGTEAFF.

The rearrangement joins TRBV5-5 to TRBJ2-2; D is possibly TRBD1 (5 bases). V was cut by 2 bases and J by 3 bases, with 5 bases left in between. Germline V gene lookup returns CDR1 SGHKS and CDR2 YYEKEE (reference sequence). This CDR3 is built from 13 residues. This CDR3 reads CASSLGDTGELFF. The CDR3, as DNA: TGTGCCAGCAGCTTAGGGGACACCGGGGAGCTGTTTTTT.

CDR3 sequence: CASSPNSYEQYF. In DNA form, the CDR3 reads TGTGCCAGCAGTCCTAACTCCTACGAGCAGTACTTC. The rearrangement uses TRBV3-1 (or the pseudogene TRBV3-2) and TRBJ2-7; D unclear. This CDR3 has 12 residues. Trimming took off 6 bases at V and 0 bases at J, with 6 bases between the two ends. In germline, CDR1 is LGHDT, CDR2 YNNKEL (reference sequence).

The chain is built from TRBV28 and TRBJ2-7; the D gene is possibly TRBD2 (5 bases). This CDR3 comprises 15 residues. The V and J ends lost 9 bases and 7 bases respectively, with 25 bases between them. CDR1 MDHEN and CDR2 SYDVKM come from the germline V gene. In nucleotides, the CDR3 is TGTGCCAGTCCGAAGCCACCCGCCCGAAGGGAGGAGCAGTACTTC. Translating it yields CASPKPPARREEQYF.

A single count supports this clone. The chain employs TRBV18 and TRBJ2-5; 12 bases agree with TRBD1. The CDR3 is 17 amino acids. The junction had 7 bases not matched to a gene; V was cut back by 0 bases and J by 5 bases. The germline V gene encodes CDR1 KGHSH and CDR2 LQKENI. CDR3: CASSPPMGQGAPETQYF. CDR3 DNA sequence: TGTGCCAGCTCACCACCAATGGGACAGGGGGCGCCGGAGACCCAGTACTTC.